A selection of T cell receptor beta chains follows, all from one sample in a study of identical twins. Via MiXCR, TCRdb re-called the 5' RACE reads, giving one row per CDR3 protein. This sample yields hundreds of thousands of distinct CDR3 sequences, of which 8.6% are seen a single time; 0.75% to 1% belongs to the top ten. These same records also appear under a second study, on yellow fever vaccine responses in identical twins.

The sample taken for sequencing was PBMCs. All receptors come from a woman aged 18-29 years in good health. CDR3s include the opening cysteine and the closing phenylalanine or tryptophan. A D gene is named only where the DNA matches it firmly. Expanded clones get a size class; other rows say once, few or many, or leave the size out.

d_call j_call v_call clone_size cdr3_nt cdr3_aa
. TRBJ2-1 TRBV28 . TGTGCCAGCACCTCCGTCTGGGGCAGGGGCCACAATGAGCAGTTCTTC CASTSVWGRGHNEQFF
TRBD1 TRBJ2-1 TRBV2 many TGTGCCAGCCGCCCAGGGGGCCTAAATAATGAGCAGTTCTTC CASRPGGLNNEQFF
. TRBJ1-3 TRBV7-2 . TGTGCCAGCAGCTTAGCAGGGGCGAGCTCTGGAAACACCATATATTTT CASSLAGASSGNTIYF
TRBD1 TRBJ2-1 TRBV27 . TGTGCCAGCACCAAAAGGACAGGGTCTTACGATGAGCAGTTCTTC CASTKRTGSYDEQFF
. TRBJ2-1 TRBV6-2/TRBV6-3 many TGTGCCAGCAGTTTCCAACAGGTGGGGGCCTACAATGAGCAGTTCTTC CASSFQQVGAYNEQFF
. TRBJ2-7 TRBV5-1 many TGCGCCAGCAGCTCGGACGGGAGCTCCTACGAGCAGTACTTC CASSSDGSSYEQYF
TRBD1 TRBJ2-7 TRBV20-1 . TGCAGTGCTAGATGGGACAGGGGTGCCTACGAGCAGTACTTC CSARWDRGAYEQYF
. TRBJ2-7 TRBV4-3 . TGCGCCAGCAGCCCCGGAGCGATTACGGGAGAGCAGTACTTC CASSPGAITGEQYF
. TRBJ2-1 TRBV4-3 . TGCGCCAGCAGCCAAGATACTCCCGGGGGTCACCCCTACAATGAGCAGTTCTTC CASSQDTPGGHPYNEQFF
TRBD1 TRBJ2-5 TRBV24-1 few TGTGCCACCAGTGGGGCGTCGACAGGGAAAGAGACCCAGTACTTC CATSGASTGKETQYF
TRBD2 TRBJ2-7 TRBV11-2 few TGTGCCAGCAGCTTAGACCCCCTGGGGGGAGGGTTATACGAGCAGTACTTC CASSLDPLGGGLYEQYF
. TRBJ2-5 TRBV20-1 few TGCAGTGCTAGAGAGTCGAAAGAGACCCAGTACTTC CSARESKETQYF
. TRBJ1-6 TRBV20-1 few TGCAGTGCTAGGGAAGACAGGACAAATAATTCACCCCTCCACTTT CSAREDRTNNSPLHF
. TRBJ2-7 TRBV5-6 few TGTGCCAGCAGCTTGGAGGCTGACGAGCAGTACTTC CASSLEADEQYF
TRBD1 TRBJ2-1 TRBV27 few TGTGCCAGCAGTAATGACAGGGGTATAAACAATGAGCAGTTCTTC CASSNDRGINNEQFF
TRBD1 TRBJ1-1 TRBV29-1 . TGCAGCGTTGAGACAGGGGCGGACACTGAAGCTTTCTTT CSVETGADTEAFF
. TRBJ1-1 TRBV6-5 . TGTGCCAGCAGTTACGACGGACACCAGAACACTGAAGCTTTCTTT CASSYDGHQNTEAFF
. TRBJ2-3 TRBV11-2 few TGTGCCAGCAGCCCACAAGTGGCGGGCCAAACTAGCACAGATACGCAGTATTTT CASSPQVAGQTSTDTQYF
TRBD2 TRBJ2-3 TRBV4-3 few TGCGCCAGCAGCCGCGACCCGGGACTACTGTCCACAGATACGCAGTATTTT CASSRDPGLLSTDTQYF
TRBD1 TRBJ2-4 TRBV25-1 . TGTGCCAGCAGCCCTCCGGGGACAGTACTAGCCAAAAACATTCAGTACTTC CASSPPGTVLAKNIQYF
. TRBJ2-1 TRBV7-2 many TGTGCCAGCAGCTCACGGGCCTCCTACAATGAGCAGTTCTTC CASSSRASYNEQFF
. TRBJ2-2 TRBV27 many TGTGCCAGCAGGATTCTCCTGAACACCGGGGAGCTGTTTTTT CASRILLNTGELFF
TRBD2 TRBJ2-7 TRBV6-2/TRBV6-3 . TGTGCCAGCAACTCGGCGGGAGTAGACTACGAGCAGTACTTC CASNSAGVDYEQYF
TRBD2 TRBJ2-3 TRBV12-3/TRBV12-4 . TGTGCCAGCAGCCGACCCCCTAGCGGGGGGCCCTCCGGCACAGATACGCAGTATTTT CASSRPPSGGPSGTDTQYF
TRBD1 TRBJ1-4 TRBV7-9 many TGTGCCAGCAGCGTGGACAGGGTTGAGTCTAATGAAAAACTGTTTTTT CASSVDRVESNEKLFF
. TRBJ2-4 TRBV2 few TGTGCCAGCAGTAACAGTGACCTAGCCAAAAACATTCAGTACTTC CASSNSDLAKNIQYF
. TRBJ2-7 TRBV3-1 many TGTGCCAGCAGCCAAGCCGGGACAAGGGGCTACGAGCAGTACTTC CASSQAGTRGYEQYF